The next 12 T cell receptor beta chains were all read from a single sample in a study of radiation and T cells in renal cell carcinoma. Documented time point: blood 4 weeks post-SBRT, at nephrectomy. Described treatment: 15 Gy SBRT to primary tumor, nephrectomy 4 weeks later. Sequencing was performed with immunoSEQ multiplex PCR; in TCRdb, only in-frame clones are kept and a portion is missing. Among around 94,000 clones listed, 85% were seen once. The sequences come from blood, collected from a patient whose treatment included radiotherapy and nephrectomy. These TCRs come from a man between 45 and 60 years old with renal cell carcinoma.

The chain employs TRBV6-1 and TRBJ1-2; D gene uncertain. CDR1 MNHNS and CDR2 SASEGT come from the germline V gene. Trimming shortened V by 0 bases and J by 8 bases, and 16 bases separated the two germline ends. The CDR3 contains 15 residues. CDR3: CASSEARNPGRGYTF. CDR3 nucleotides: TGTGCCAGCAGTGAAGCCAGGAACCCCGGGAGGGGCTACACCTTC.

V and J are TRBV9 and TRBJ2-1; D gene uncertain. Germline CDR1 is SGDLS and CDR2 is YYNGEE. The V and J ends lost 0 bases and 9 bases respectively, with 13 bases between them. The CDR3 extends over 14 amino acids. This CDR3 is CASSVVELGFEQFF. CDR3 sequence (DNA): TGTGCCAGCAGCGTAGTTGAGCTAGGCTTTGAGCAGTTCTTC.

The V call is TRBV11-3, the J call TRBJ2-1, with 9 bases identical to TRBD2. Germline CDR1 and CDR2: SGHNT and YENEEA. V lost 0 bases and J lost 3; bases outside the gene matches: 3. This CDR3 spans 16 amino acids. Here the CDR3 DNA reads TGTGCCAGCAGCTTAGAAGGCGGGGGGGACTACAATGAGCAGTTCTTC. This gives the protein CASSLEGGGDYNEQFF.

The gene calls are TRBV10-3 and TRBJ2-7; 8 nucleotides align to TRBD1. The germline V gene encodes CDR1 ENHRY and CDR2 SYGVKD. The CDR3 is 14 residues long. V was pared by 3 bases and J by 1 base, with 2 bases of the junction left unmatched. The CDR3 here is CAISDWTGSYEQYF. CDR3 nucleotide sequence: TGTGCCATCAGTGATTGGACAGGGTCCTACGAGCAGTACTTC.

A single count supports this clone. The chain joins TRBV2 to TRBJ2-3; TRBD1 agrees at 10 bases. With 6 bases clipped from V and 2 bases from J, the junction kept 11 bases outside the gene matches. The CDR3 is made up of 17 amino acids. The germline V gene encodes CDR1 SNHLY and CDR2 FYNNEI. CDR3 in amino acids: CASRRYPGQGHTDTQYF. DNA of the CDR3: TGTGCCAGCAGACGATACCCGGGACAGGGGCACACAGATACGCAGTATTTT.

CDR3 residues: CAWSVGGQGLSFSYEQYF. The CDR3 region has the DNA TGTGCCTGGAGTGTAGGGGGACAGGGGTTGAGCTTCTCCTACGAGCAGTACTTC. The chain joins TRBV30 to TRBJ2-7; 10 positions agree with TRBD1. The trim removed 0 bases at V and 0 bases at J, leaving 11 bases unmatched. The CDR3 consists of 18 residues. CDR1 is GTSNPN and CDR2 is SVGIG in the germline V gene (reference sequence).

About this clone: The germline gene is not matched at one end of the junction; a read error may be the cause. This chain joins TRBV28 and TRBJ2-7; D may be TRBD1 or TRBD2 (7 bases each). Germline lookup yields CDR1 MDHEN and CDR2 SYDVKM. The CDR3 is 11 residues long. CDR3 in amino acids: CASVRGGEWCF. CDR3 nucleotide sequence: TGTGCCAGCGTCAGGGGGGGGGAATGGTGCTTC.

The genes are TRBV4-3 and TRBJ1-4; no definite D call. Deletions cut 0 bases from V and 5 bases from J, with 16 bases between. Germline lookup yields CDR1 LGHNA and CDR2 YSLEER. CDR3 length: 17 amino acids. Here the CDR3 reads CASSQDSQARSNEKLFF. The CDR3 DNA follows: TGCGCCAGCAGCCAAGATTCTCAGGCGCGCTCAAATGAAAAACTGTTTTTT.

The chain is built from TRBV27 and TRBJ2-3; 12 nucleotides line up with TRBD2. The CDR3 sequence is 14 residues long. With V trimmed by 4 bases and J by 8 bases, 4 bases remained unmatched. Germline CDR1 and CDR2: MNHEY and SMNVEV (reference sequence). As DNA, the CDR3 is TGTGCCAGCAGTTCAGGACTAGCGGGACTTACGCAGTATTTT. Translating gives CASSSGLAGLTQYF.

The rearrangement links TRBV5-1 to TRBJ2-3; perhaps TRBD2 as D (6 bases). The V gene's germline CDR1 is SGHRS and CDR2 YFSETQ. The CDR3 is made up of 13 amino acids. The V end was cut by 4 bases, the J end by 1 base, with 7 bases between. In DNA, the CDR3 is TGCGCCAGCAGCCCGGGGGGCACAGATACGCAGTATTTT. Protein: CASSPGGTDTQYF. Combining the CDR3 with reference TRBV5-1 and TRBJ2-3 gives the whole variable domain KAGVTQTPRYLIKTRGQQVTLSCSPISGHRSVSWYQQTPGQGLQFLFEYFSETQRNKGNFPGRFSGRQFSNSRSEMNVSTLELGDSALYLCASSPGGTDTQYFGPGTRLTVL.

The sample holds one count of this clone. V gene TRBV5-8 combines with J gene TRBJ1-5, with 9 bases matching TRBD1. This CDR3 has 14 amino acids. Germline V gene lookup returns CDR1 SGHTS and CDR2 YDEGEE. V dropped 6 bases and J dropped 4; count of bases not matched to a gene: 5. CDR3 protein: CASNFGTGNQPQHF. In DNA, the CDR3 is TGTGCCAGCAACTTCGGGACAGGGAATCAGCCCCAGCATTTT.

This clone was counted once. This rearrangement joins TRBV18 to TRBJ1-2, with D perhaps TRBD1 (5 bases). V lost 0 bases to trimming and J lost 0 bases, with 8 bases between them. The CDR3 spans 15 residues. Germline CDR1 and CDR2: KGHSH and LQKENI. The CDR3 spells CASSPPQGPNYGYTF. The CDR3 nucleotides are TGTGCCAGCTCACCACCTCAGGGCCCTAACTATGGCTACACCTTC.